This TCR beta chain stems from a study of T cells in Graves' hyperthyroidism and ophthalmopathy. This clonotype was seen at least ten times. Authors of the study amplified TCR beta CDR3 regions from RNA transcripts. HTBI primers drove first-round RT-PCR of the TCR CDR3. In TCRdb, the multiplex PCR reads were re-called with MiXCR into one record per CDR3 protein. The profile shows around 340,000 distinct CDR3 sequences, about a sixth of them singletons. J gave up 3 bases and V 7 bases, and 12 bases lay outside the gene matches. The germline CDR1 and CDR2 sequences are MNHEY and SVGAGI. The CDR3 is 16 amino acids.

The chain is built from TRBV6-5 and TRBJ2-1, with 7 bases aligning to TRBD1. The origin of this receptor is a woman between 40 and 50 years old with Graves' ophthalmopathy. The specimen sequenced was blood. CDR3 protein: CASTPPRAGGYNEQFF. For the CDR3, the DNA is TGTGCCAGCACTCCCCCGCGGGCAGGGGGCTACAATGAGCAGTTCTTC.